These 11 T cell receptor beta chains came from one sample sequenced in a study of blood T cell repertoires in COVID-19. This table comes from immunoSEQ multiplex PCR, and its TCRdb copy is limited to in-frame clones, with some not included. The sample has roughly 240,000 clones; around four fifths are singletons. The sequenced sample was PBMCs or T cells enriched from blood (not recorded which). All receptors derive from a woman aged 40 to 50 who had been exposed to COVID-19.

This chain uses TRBV5-5 with TRBJ2-7, with 7 bases aligning to TRBD1. Germline loops: CDR1 SGHKS, CDR2 YYEKEE (reference sequence). V shed 1 base and J 5 bases; nucleotides not matched to a gene: 6. The CDR3 has 14 amino acids. CDR3 in amino acids: CASSLIGGINEQYF. CDR3 in DNA: TGTGCCAGCAGCTTGATAGGGGGCATCAACGAGCAGTACTTC. The full variable domain, in which reference TRBV5-5 and TRBJ2-7 provide the parts outside the CDR3, is DAGVTQSPTHLIKTRGQQVTLRCSPISGHKSVSWYQQVLGQGPQFIFQYYEKEERGRGNFPDRFSARQFPNYSSELNVNALLLGDSALYLCASSLIGGINEQYFGPGTRLTVT.

The chain has TRBV30 and TRBJ1-1, with TRBD1 as a possible D gene (6 bases). V was shortened by 2 bases and J by 4 bases, with 11 bases between the two germline ends. Germline CDR1 and CDR2: GTSNPN and SVGIG (reference sequence). CDR3 length equals 13 residues. CDR3 residues: CAWSTGSGTEAFF. The CDR3 bases are TGTGCCTGGAGTACAGGGTCGGGCACTGAAGCTTTCTTT.

CDR3 coding DNA: TGTGCCAGCAGCCCTCACGCCGGGACAGGGGGCACCTACGAGCAGTACTTC. This gives the protein CASSPHAGTGGTYEQYF. The chain carries TRBV9 and TRBJ2-7, with 12 bases aligning to TRBD1. This CDR3 contains 17 residues. Trimming at V came to 4 bases and at J to 2 bases, leaving 10 bases not matched to a gene. Germline V CDR1 and CDR2: SGDLS, YYNGEE.

The V call is TRBV4-1, the J call TRBJ2-7; D remains ambiguous. Germline V gene lookup returns CDR1 MGHRA and CDR2 YSYEKL. Trimming shortened V by 0 bases and J by 2 bases, and 14 bases separated the two germline ends. The CDR3 consists of 16 residues. The CDR3 nucleotides read TGCGCCAGCAGCCAAGAAGCTGAGGCAGAGCCCTACGAGCAGTACTTC. Amino acids: CASSQEAEAEPYEQYF.

The J gene is TRBJ2-5, the V gene TRBV7-9, with D unresolved. The germline V and J ends were trimmed by 0 bases and 3 bases, with 8 bases remaining between them. CDR3 length equals 14 residues. CDR1 SEHNR and CDR2 FQNEAQ come from the germline V gene (reference sequence). Written as DNA, the CDR3 is TGTGCCAGCAGCTTAGCCAGAGGAGAAGAGACCCAGTACTTC. Translation: CASSLARGEETQYF.

CDR3 sequence reads: CASGPDRTEQYF. The CDR3 DNA is TGCGCCAGCGGCCCGGACCGGACAGAACAGTACTTC. The rearrangement joins TRBV5-1 to TRBJ2-7; D may be TRBD1 (6 bases). CDR3 length: 12 residues. The V end was cut by 7 bases, the J end by 10 bases, with 18 bases between. CDR1 is SGHRS, CDR2 YFSETQ, per germline.

The rearrangement uses TRBV2 and TRBJ1-5, with 8 nucleotides matching TRBD1. Germline V gives CDR1 SNHLY, CDR2 FYNNEI. The CDR3 sequence is 14 residues long. Germline trimming cut 6 bases from V and 7 bases from J; bases unmatched to any gene: 8. The CDR3 protein is CASRETGVLQPQHF. In nucleotides, the CDR3 is TGTGCCAGCAGGGAGACAGGGGTTTTACAGCCCCAGCATTTT. Together with reference TRBV2 and TRBJ1-5, the CDR3 gives the full variable domain: EPEVTQTPSHQVTQMGQEVILRCVPISNHLYFYWYRQILGQKVEFLVSFYNNEISEKSEIFDDQFSVERPDGSNFTLKIRSTKLEDSAMYFCASRETGVLQPQHFGDGTRLSIL.

The chain uses TRBV5-1 and TRBJ2-5; D ambiguous. The CDR3 is 16 amino acids. With 0 bases removed from V and 1 base from J, the gap between germline ends came to 13 bases. Germline V gene data show CDR1 as SGHRS and CDR2 as YFSETQ. CDR3 DNA sequence: TGCGCCAGCAGCTTGGTGGGCATCAGCAGCCAAGAGACCCAGTACTTC. Amino acid sequence: CASSLVGISSQETQYF. Complete variable domain (other parts from reference TRBV5-1 and TRBJ2-5): KAGVTQTPRYLIKTRGQQVTLSCSPISGHRSVSWYQQTPGQGLQFLFEYFSETQRNKGNFPGRFSGRQFSNSRSEMNVSTLELGDSALYLCASSLVGISSQETQYFGPGTRLLVL.

V gene TRBV5-1 combines with J gene TRBJ2-7; D perhaps matches TRBD2 (5 bases). Germline loops: CDR1 SGHRS, CDR2 YFSETQ. The V and J ends lost 4 bases and 5 bases respectively, with 16 bases between them. The CDR3 is 14 residues long. CDR3 sequence: CASSPVAIADEQYF. The CDR3 DNA reads as TGCGCCAGCAGCCCGGTAGCGATCGCGGACGAGCAGTACTTC.

This clone appeared a few times. The chain uses TRBV28 and TRBJ2-7; tentative D call: TRBD2 (7 bases). The CDR3 is 15 residues long. Trimming left V 2 bases short and J 7 bases short, with 18 bases between. The germline V gene has CDR1 MDHEN and CDR2 SYDVKM. CDR3 bases: TGTGCCAGCAGTTTAGGACAGCGGGGTATCCGGGAGCAGTACTTC. This codes for CASSLGQRGIREQYF.

J is TRBJ2-2 and V is TRBV10-2; D may be TRBD2 (6 bases). Germline V gene sequence: CDR1 WSHSY, CDR2 SAAADI. CDR3 length equals 13 residues. V lost 7 bases to trimming and J lost 2 bases, with 8 bases between them. The CDR3 here is CASNGGNTGELFF. DNA for the CDR3: TGCGCCAGCAACGGGGGAAACACCGGGGAGCTGTTTTTT.